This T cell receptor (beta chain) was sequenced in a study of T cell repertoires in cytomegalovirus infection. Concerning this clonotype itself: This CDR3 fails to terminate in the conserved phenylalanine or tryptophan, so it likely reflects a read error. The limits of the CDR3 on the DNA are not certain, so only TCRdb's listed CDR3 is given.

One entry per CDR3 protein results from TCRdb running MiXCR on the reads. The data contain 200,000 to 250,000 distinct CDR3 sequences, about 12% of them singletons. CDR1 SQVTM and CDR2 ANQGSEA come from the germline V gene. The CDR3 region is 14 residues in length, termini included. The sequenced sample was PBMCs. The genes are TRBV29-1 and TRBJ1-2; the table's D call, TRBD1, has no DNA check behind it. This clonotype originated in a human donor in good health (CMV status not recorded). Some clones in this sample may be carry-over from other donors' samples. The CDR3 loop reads CSVDPSTPPYGYTL.